This entry lists 25 T cell receptor beta chains sequenced from one sample in a study of regulatory T cells in long-lasting Graves disease. Time point denoted: persistent/refractory GD, antithyroid drugs over 5 years with positive TRAb. Isolated PBMC RNA provided the starting material for the TCR library. Construction of TCR beta libraries relied on iRepertoire HTBI primers and on Arm-PCR targeting CDR3 regions. From the multiplex PCR reads, TCRdb called clonotypes with MiXCR, one entry per CDR3 protein. Among 400,000 to 450,000 distinct CDR3 sequences listed, around a quarter were seen once. Sequencing used peripheral blood mononuclear cells (PBMCs), obtained when the disease was refractory, from a patient treated with antithyroid drugs. The receptor source for this set is a female donor with Graves disease.

V is TRBV5-1 and J is TRBJ1-1; no definite D call. In germline, CDR1 is SGHRS, CDR2 YFSETQ. The V gene lost 4 bases and the J gene lost 0 bases, with 10 bases spanning the gap. This CDR3 spans 14 amino acids. This chain's CDR3 is CASSLGILNTEAFF. As DNA, the CDR3 is TGCGCCAGCAGCCTTGGGATTCTGAACACTGAAGCTTTCTTT.

Only one count was recorded for this clonotype. The chain is built from TRBV6-1 and TRBJ1-1; TRBD1 might be the D (6 bases). Per the germline V gene, CDR1 is MNHNS and CDR2 is SASEGT. CDR3 length: 14 residues. With 6 bases removed from V and 4 bases from J, the gap between germline ends came to 15 bases. CDR3 coding DNA: TGTGCCAGCAGGGCACAGGGCCCGGGCACTGAAGCTTTCTTT. It codes for CASRAQGPGTEAFF.

This chain uses TRBV12-3 or TRBV12-4 with TRBJ2-3; 8 bases are a match to TRBD1. There are 15 residues in the CDR3. The V gene end was trimmed by 5 bases and the J gene end by 3 bases; junction bases not matched to a gene: 7. In DNA, the CDR3 is TGTGCCAGCAGTCCCCTCAGGGGGCAGACAGATACGCAGTATTTT. This encodes CASSPLRGQTDTQYF.

Ten or more counts support this clonotype. This CDR3 reads CASSSWTGRDTEAFF. CDR3 nucleotide sequence: TGTGCCAGCAGCTCTTGGACAGGGCGGGACACTGAAGCTTTCTTT. The V gene is TRBV7-2, the J gene TRBJ1-1, with TRBD1 matching over 8 bases. CDR1 is SGHTA, CDR2 FQGNSA, per germline. V was clipped by 4 bases and J by 3 bases; unmatched bases: 7. This CDR3 has 15 residues.

This clonotype was detected many times. This rearrangement joins TRBV20-1 to TRBJ2-5, with D perhaps given as TRBD1 or TRBD2 (5 bases each). Trimming cost V 6 bases and J 1 base, with 12 bases left between them. CDR1 and CDR2 (germline): DFQATT, SNEGSKA (reference sequence). The CDR3 runs 13 residues. CDR3 nucleotides: TGCAGTGCCGTGGGGGTACGCCAAGAGACCCAGTACTTC. This codes for CSAVGVRQETQYF.

The rearrangement joins TRBV4-1 to TRBJ2-5; 10 nucleotides align to TRBD2. Germline V CDR1 and CDR2: MGHRA, YSYEKL. This CDR3 contains 14 residues. With 2 bases clipped from V and 5 bases from J, the junction kept 2 bases outside the gene matches. The CDR3 DNA follows: TGCGCCAGCAGCCAACAGCGGGAGGGTGAGACCCAGTACTTC. Its protein product is CASSQQREGETQYF.

With regard to this clonotype: Compared with germline, one end of the junction differs, possibly owing to a read error. The chain couples TRBV18 to TRBJ2-3, with D perhaps TRBD1 (6 bases). The CDR3 is 16 amino acids. Per germline, CDR1 KGHSH and CDR2 LQKENI. CDR3 coding DNA: TGTGCCAGCCCACCTTCTGGGGGCGCGGGCGCAGATACGCAGTATTTT. Amino acids: CASPPSGGAGADTQYF.

A remark on this clonotype: Its ends do not fully match the called genes, so a read error is possible. This rearrangement joins TRBV4-2 to TRBJ2-7, with D possibly TRBD2 on 6 matching bases. The CDR3 runs to 14 residues. In germline, CDR1 is LGHNA, CDR2 YNFKEQ. CDR3 region: CASSLKHGSGISLF. The CDR3 nucleotides are TGTGCCAGCAGCCTTAAACACGGTAGCGGTATTTCACTCTTC.

The chain employs TRBV6-2 or TRBV6-3 and TRBJ1-5; the D is unclear. Germline V gene data show CDR1 as MNHEY and CDR2 as SVGEGT. V was clipped by 4 bases and J by 0 bases, with 16 bases between them. The CDR3 contains 17 residues. The CDR3 bases are TGTGCCAGCAGTTTGCGTTGGGGAGATCTTAGCAATCAGCCCCAGCATTTT. Residues: CASSLRWGDLSNQPQHF.

This clonotype occurred many times. V is TRBV2 and J is TRBJ2-5; 7 bases line up with TRBD1. The germline V gene encodes CDR1 SNHLY and CDR2 FYNNEI. V gave up 6 bases and J gave up 6 bases; unmatched junction bases: 7. This CDR3 has 13 amino acids. DNA of the CDR3: TGTGCCAGCAGCGATACAGGGGTGCAGACCCAGTACTTC. Its protein is CASSDTGVQTQYF.

The gene calls are TRBV19 and TRBJ1-1; TRBD1 is a possible D gene (6 bases). CDR1 and CDR2 (germline): LNHDA, SQIVND (reference sequence). The CDR3 contains 14 residues. V shed 3 bases and J shed 0 bases, with 8 bases lying between them. The CDR3 sequence is CASSIQGMNTEAFF. The CDR3 DNA reads as TGTGCCAGTAGTATCCAGGGGATGAACACTGAAGCTTTCTTT.

This clonotype was counted only a few times. This chain uses TRBV5-1 with TRBJ2-7, with D perhaps given as TRBD1 or TRBD2 (5 bases each). Trimming pared 4 bases from V and 2 bases from J, leaving 13 bases between. The CDR3 totals 14 residues. From germline, CDR1 is SGHRS and CDR2 YFSETQ. CDR3 residues: CASSDGTVPYEQYF. The CDR3 nucleotides read TGCGCCAGCAGCGACGGGACGGTTCCCTACGAGCAGTACTTC. Using reference TRBV5-1 and TRBJ2-7 for the parts outside the CDR3, the full variable domain is KAGVTQTPRYLIKTRGQQVTLSCSPISGHRSVSWYQQTPGQGLQFLFEYFSETQRNKGNFPGRFSGRQFSNSRSEMNVSTLELGDSALYLCASSDGTVPYEQYFGPGTRLTVT.

This clonotype was counted ten times or more. The gene calls are TRBV28 and TRBJ2-7; 8 bases are a match to TRBD1. Trimming removed 4 bases from V and 6 bases from J; junction bases left unmatched: 8. The CDR3 runs to 14 residues. From germline, CDR1 is MDHEN and CDR2 SYDVKM. The CDR3 nucleotides read TGTGCCAGCAGTTCCGGGACAGGACTTGCCGAGCAGTACTTC. This codes for CASSSGTGLAEQYF.

V usage is TRBV5-1 and J usage is TRBJ2-5, with D possibly TRBD1 on 6 matching bases. This CDR3 has 17 residues. Germline lookup yields CDR1 SGHRS and CDR2 YFSETQ. V shed 4 bases and J shed 3 bases, with 22 bases lying between them. The CDR3 DNA reads as TGCGCCAGCAGCCCCGTGAAGACAGGTCCCGCGGAAGAGACCCAGTACTTC. Protein sequence: CASSPVKTGPAEETQYF.

This clonotype has more than one count but fewer than ten. The chain employs TRBV9 and TRBJ2-7; D perhaps matches TRBD2 (6 bases). V was pared by 0 bases and J by 3 bases, with 10 bases between. CDR3 length equals 14 residues. Germline V gene sequence: CDR1 SGDLS, CDR2 YYNGEE. CDR3 sequence (DNA): TGTGCCAGCAGCGTAGCGGGAGTAGGCTACGAGCAGTACTTC. This encodes CASSVAGVGYEQYF.

This clonotype has at least ten counts. V is TRBV3-1 and J is TRBJ2-7; TRBD2 matches 8 bases. CDR3 length: 15 residues. V shed 1 base, J shed 2 bases, and the junction held 4 bases outside the gene matches. The V gene's germline CDR1 is LGHDT and CDR2 YNNKEL (reference sequence). CDR3 DNA: TGTGCCAGCAGCCAAGCGGCGGGAGGAACCTACGAGCAGTACTTC. Its protein product is CASSQAAGGTYEQYF.

This clonotype was detected ten times or more. The CDR3 sequence is CASSYTRERLDNEQFF. CDR3 nucleotides: TGTGCCAGCAGTTACACACGGGAGAGGTTAGACAATGAGCAGTTCTTC. V and J are TRBV6-2 or TRBV6-3 and TRBJ2-1; D possibly corresponds to TRBD2 (6 bases). The germline V gene has CDR1 MNHEY and CDR2 SVGEGT. CDR3 length: 16 residues. With 2 bases removed from V and 5 bases from J, the gap between germline ends came to 16 bases.

This chain uses TRBV5-1 with TRBJ2-7, with TRBD2 identical over 14 bases. V was pared by 5 bases and J by 3 bases, with 10 bases of the junction left unmatched. This CDR3 region has 17 residues. In germline, CDR1 is SGHRS, CDR2 YFSETQ. The CDR3 region is CASSKKTGTSGSYEQYF. CDR3 nucleotide sequence: TGCGCCAGCAGTAAAAAAACCGGGACTAGCGGGAGCTACGAGCAGTACTTC.

This clonotype was seen many times. One junction end does not reproduce the germline sequence, and a read error may be involved. This chain joins TRBV6-5 and TRBJ2-5; TRBD1 is a possible D gene (5 bases). The germline V gene encodes CDR1 MNHEY and CDR2 SVGAGI. The CDR3 consists of 15 residues. CDR3 region: CASSYSRVTQGAQYF. CDR3 sequence (DNA): TGTGCCAGCAGCTACTCCAGGGTAACCCAAGGGGCCCAGTACTTC.

Concerning this clonotype itself: A read error is likely, as this CDR3 ends without the conserved phenylalanine or tryptophan. The chain carries TRBV5-1 and TRBJ1-4; 11 bases map to TRBD1. V lost 4 bases, J lost 8 bases, and 4 bases stayed unmatched. From germline, CDR1 is SGHRS and CDR2 YFSETQ. This CDR3 is built from 14 residues. CDR3 DNA sequence: TGCGCCAGCAGCGAGAGGACAGGGGGCGAAAAACTGTTTCTT. It encodes CASSERTGGEKLFL.

As regards this clonotype: One end of the junction fails to match germline, which may point to a read error. This CDR3 reads CATSDGLSGANVLTF. The DNA for the CDR3 is TGTGCCACCAGTGATGGACTATCTGGGGCCAACGTCCTGACTTTC. The rearrangement uses TRBV2 and TRBJ2-6; a weak D match, TRBD2 (6 bases). The CDR3 spans 15 residues. The germline gives CDR1 SNHLY, CDR2 FYNNEI.

This chain links TRBV4-2 with TRBJ1-2; tentatively, D is TRBD1 (5 bases). V was pared by 0 bases and J by 4 bases, with 12 bases between. The germline gives CDR1 LGHNA, CDR2 YNFKEQ. The CDR3 loop spans 15 amino acids. CDR3 in DNA: TGTGCCAGCAGCCAAGATTTTCGGGGACTCTATGGCTACACCTTC. Its translation: CASSQDFRGLYGYTF.

This clonotype was picked up a small number of times. The chain is built from TRBV28 and TRBJ1-1; D is ambiguous. This CDR3 is built from 14 residues. In germline, CDR1 is MDHEN, CDR2 SYDVKM. The V end lost 7 bases, the J end lost 3 bases, and 15 bases lay between the germline ends. The CDR3 is CASIRDLMDTEAFF. CDR3 sequence (DNA): TGTGCCAGCATTCGGGATCTGATGGACACTGAAGCTTTCTTT.

The chain combines TRBV20-1 with TRBJ2-7; 7 bases align to TRBD1. CDR1 is DFQATT and CDR2 is SNEGSKA in the germline V gene (reference sequence). After removal of 3 bases from V and 0 bases from J, the junction contained 5 bases not matched to a gene. The CDR3 runs 14 residues. CDR3: CSARRTGDSYEQYF. CDR3 bases: TGCAGTGCTAGGCGAACAGGGGACTCCTACGAGCAGTACTTC.

The genes are TRBV11-1 and TRBJ2-7; no clear D gene. The CDR3 runs 12 residues. V lost 1 base to trimming and J lost 5 bases, with 6 bases between them. Germline V gene sequence: CDR1 SGHAT, CDR2 FQDESV (reference sequence). The CDR3, as DNA: TGTGCCAGCAGCTTAGAAACAGACGAGCAGTACTTC. This encodes CASSLETDEQYF.